Below, one T cell receptor beta chain is given with its context. The record originates from a study of CD8 T cells in Susac syndrome. Germline CDR1 SQVTM, CDR2 ANQGSEA. The ends were cut back, 0 bases at V and 0 bases at J, with 17 bases in the middle. The CDR3 runs to 17 residues. RNA in amounts of roughly 0.5 to 1 ug was reverse transcribed with random hexamers. MiXCR, run by TCRdb on the immunoSEQ multiplex PCR reads, gives a single entry per CDR3 protein. Of 95,000 to 150,000 distinct CDR3 sequences in the sample, approximately 95% are singletons; the top ten hold around 0.3%. The J gene is TRBJ2-5, the V gene TRBV29-1; possible D gene TRBD2, 6 bases. What was sequenced was CD8+ T cells from PBMCs. This clonotype originated in a human donor with multiple sclerosis. Written as DNA, the CDR3 is TGCAGCGTTGAAGAAGGGACTCCGAATATGTACCAAGAGACCCAGTACTTC. Residues: CSVEEGTPNMYQETQYF.